A single sample gave rise to the 10 T cell receptor beta chains below, sequenced in a study of tumor-infiltrating lymphocytes in localized non-small cell lung cancer. The repertoire was sequenced with immunoSEQ multiplex PCR; TCRdb's copy has only in-frame clones and lacks some. The table records 13,000 or so clones, under 80% of them present only once. Sequencing was carried out using lung tumor tissue. All receptors come from a human donor with non-small cell lung cancer.

This chain joins TRBV7-2 and TRBJ2-7; D unclear. V was shortened by 2 bases and J by 5 bases, with 7 bases between the two germline ends. Germline CDR1 and CDR2: SGHTA and FQGNSA. The CDR3 is made up of 12 amino acids. As DNA, the CDR3 is TGTGCCAGCAGCTTAACCAGGCACGAGCAGTACTTC. Translated, it gives CASSLTRHEQYF.

The chain uses TRBV5-4 and TRBJ2-3, with TRBD1 matching over 10 bases. J gave up 3 bases and V 3 bases, and 4 bases lay outside the gene matches. CDR3 length equals 15 residues. Germline CDR1 is SGHNT and CDR2 is YYREEE (reference sequence). The CDR3: CASSSRDRGTDTQYF. DNA for the CDR3: TGTGCCAGCAGCTCCCGGGACAGGGGTACAGATACGCAGTATTTT. Drawing the rest from reference TRBV5-4 and TRBJ2-3, the complete variable domain is ETGVTQSPTHLIKTRGQQVTLRCSSQSGHNTVSWYQQALGQGPQFIFQYYREEENGRGNFPPRFSGLQFPNYSSELNVNALELDDSALYLCASSSRDRGTDTQYFGPGTRLTVL.

The chain joins TRBV7-2 to TRBJ2-5, with D maybe TRBD2 (6 bases). CDR1 SGHTA and CDR2 FQGNSA come from the germline V gene. The CDR3 extends over 12 amino acids. Trimming took off 5 bases at V and 6 bases at J, with 10 bases between the two ends. The CDR3 nucleotides read TGTGCCAGCAGCCCGGGAGTACAGACCCAGTACTTC. This encodes CASSPGVQTQYF.

V is TRBV14 and J is TRBJ2-7; TRBD1 matches 11 bases. The CDR3 sequence is 13 residues long. Germline V gives CDR1 SGHDN, CDR2 FVKESK. V trimming: 4 bases; J trimming: 6 bases; junction bases outside the gene matches: 2. As DNA, the CDR3 is TGTGCCAGCAGCCCTGGGACAGGGGGCGAGCAGTACTTC. Translated: CASSPGTGGEQYF.

This clone has a handful of counts. V usage is TRBV2 and J usage is TRBJ1-2, with TRBD1 identical over 7 bases. Looked up from germline, CDR1 is SNHLY and CDR2 is FYNNEI. This CDR3 region has 14 residues. The V segment lost 4 bases and the J segment 4 bases; nucleotides outside the gene matches: 6. The CDR3: CASSGARGTYGYTF. The CDR3 DNA is TGTGCCAGCAGTGGGGCCAGGGGGACCTATGGCTACACCTTC.

This chain connects TRBV4-1 to TRBJ1-2; D gene unclear. The germline CDR1 and CDR2 sequences are MGHRA and YSYEKL. V gave up 4 bases and J gave up 10 bases, with 25 bases separating them. The CDR3 covers 16 residues. In DNA form, the CDR3 reads TGCGCCAGCAGCCTTCTCGTTCACGCCGCGGAGGAGGACTACACCTTC. Its translation is CASSLLVHAAEEDYTF.

The J gene is TRBJ1-2, the V gene TRBV5-1, with 7 bases fitting TRBD1. V shed 7 bases, J shed 2 bases, and the junction held 8 bases outside the gene matches. This CDR3 region has 14 residues. The V gene's germline CDR1 is SGHRS and CDR2 YFSETQ. CDR3: CASSPGQLNYGYTF. The CDR3 nucleotides read TGCGCCAGCTCCCCGGGACAGCTCAACTATGGCTACACCTTC.

The chain joins TRBV6-4 to TRBJ1-1, with 7 positions matching TRBD1. The germline V gene encodes CDR1 MRHNA and CDR2 SNTAGT. Trimming took 6 bases from V and 1 from J; bases not matched to a gene: 2. The length of the CDR3 is 13 residues. CDR3 amino acids: CASRRTGNTEAFF. For the CDR3, the DNA is TGTGCCAGCAGGAGGACAGGGAACACTGAAGCTTTCTTT.

Judged by abundance, this clone is large. V gene TRBV2 combines with J gene TRBJ1-5; D ambiguous. The germline CDR1 and CDR2 sequences are SNHLY and FYNNEI. V gave up 6 bases and J gave up 7 bases, with 7 bases separating them. This CDR3 region has 11 residues. CDR3 in amino acids: CASRLGQPQHF. In nucleotides, the CDR3 is TGTGCCAGCAGATTGGGGCAGCCCCAGCATTTT.

The rearrangement joins TRBV6-5 to TRBJ1-2, with TRBD1 identical over 8 bases. After removal of 2 bases from V and 5 bases from J, the junction contained 10 bases not matched to a gene. The CDR3 sequence is 16 residues long. Germline V gene data show CDR1 as MNHEY and CDR2 as SVGAGI. The CDR3 is CASSYRATGDPYGYTF. In DNA form, the CDR3 reads TGTGCCAGCAGTTACCGAGCGACAGGGGACCCTTATGGCTACACCTTC.